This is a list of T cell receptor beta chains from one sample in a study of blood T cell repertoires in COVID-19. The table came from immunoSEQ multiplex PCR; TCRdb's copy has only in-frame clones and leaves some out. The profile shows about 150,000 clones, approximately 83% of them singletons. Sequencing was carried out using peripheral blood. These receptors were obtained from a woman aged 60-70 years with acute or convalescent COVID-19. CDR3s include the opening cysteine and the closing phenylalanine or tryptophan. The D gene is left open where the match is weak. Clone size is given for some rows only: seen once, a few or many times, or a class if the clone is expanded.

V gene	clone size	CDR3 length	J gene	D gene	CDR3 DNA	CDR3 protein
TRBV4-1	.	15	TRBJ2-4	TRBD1	TGCGCCAGCAGCCAAACAGGGGGGTCCAAAAACATTCAGTACTTC	CASSQTGGSKNIQYF
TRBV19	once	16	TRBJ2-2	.	TGTGCCAGTACGGCCGGAGGGGACGGACGACTGGGGGAGCTGTTTTTT	CASTAGGDGRLGELFF
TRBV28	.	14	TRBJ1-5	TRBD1	TGTGCCAGCAGTGTAATACAGGGGAATCAGCCCCAGCATTTT	CASSVIQGNQPQHF
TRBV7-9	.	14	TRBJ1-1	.	TGTGCCAGCACTTTAAGACAGGTGAACACTGAAGCTTTCTTT	CASTLRQVNTEAFF
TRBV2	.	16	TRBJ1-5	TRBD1	TGTGCCAGCAGGGAGGGTGGACAGGGGAACAATCAGCCCCAGCATTTT	CASREGGQGNNQPQHF
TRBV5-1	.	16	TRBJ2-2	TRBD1	TGCGCCAGCAGCTTGGCCGGGACAGGGGGCGCCGGGGAGCTGTTTTTT	CASSLAGTGGAGELFF
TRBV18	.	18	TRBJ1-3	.	TGTGCCAGCTCACCACCGGGAACCGGACAGTACTCTGGAAACACCATATATTTT	CASSPPGTGQYSGNTIYF
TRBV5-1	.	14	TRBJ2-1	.	TGCGCCAGCAGCTTCGGTGGGGGGGCGGATGAGCAGTTCTTC	CASSFGGGADEQFF
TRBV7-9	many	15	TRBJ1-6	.	TGTGCCAGCAGCGGTACAGGGATCGAGAAGTCACCCCTCCACTTT	CASSGTGIEKSPLHF
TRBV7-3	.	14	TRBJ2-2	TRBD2	TGTGCCAGCAGACTTCAGCGGGGCACCGGGGAGCTGTTTTTT	CASRLQRGTGELFF
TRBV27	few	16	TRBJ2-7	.	TGTGCCAGCAGTTTATCATTACTAACGATCTCCTACGAGCAGTACTTC	CASSLSLLTISYEQYF